Each of the 23 T cell receptor beta chains below was sequenced from the same sample in a study of cytomegalovirus exposure and HLA in healthy donors. Data came from immunoSEQ multiplex PCR; TCRdb stores just in-frame clones and leaves some out. In the table there are 20,000 to 25,000 clones, around 97% of which are singletons. The specimen was PBMCs. These receptors originate from a man younger than 40 in good health and CMV-seropositive.

The CDR3 loop reads CAWRISGRNGEQYF. CDR3 in DNA: TGTGCCTGGAGGATTAGCGGGAGGAATGGCGAGCAGTACTTC. The chain carries TRBV30 and TRBJ2-7; 10 bases map to TRBD2. With 3 bases clipped from V and 6 bases from J, the junction kept 8 bases outside the gene matches. CDR3 length: 14 amino acids. Looked up from germline, CDR1 is GTSNPN and CDR2 is SVGIG (reference sequence).

The V call is TRBV29-1, the J call TRBJ2-5; 12 bases map to TRBD2. The CDR3 loop spans 16 amino acids. CDR1 and CDR2 (germline): SQVTM, ANQGSEA. J lost 4 bases, V lost 3 bases, and 9 bases had no gene match. The CDR3 loop is CSVEHLAGGRGETQYF. The CDR3 bases are TGCAGCGTTGAGCATCTAGCGGGAGGGAGAGGAGAGACCCAGTACTTC. Supplemented by reference TRBV29-1 and TRBJ2-5, the full variable domain reads SAVISQKPSRDICQRGTSLTIQCQVDSQVTMMFWYRQQPGQSLTLIATANQGSEATYESGFVIDKFPISRPNLTFSTLTVSNMSPEDSSIYLCSVEHLAGGRGETQYFGPGTRLLVL.

In this sample, this clone turned up once. The chain combines TRBV2 with TRBJ1-1; 8 nucleotides align to TRBD1. Germline V lookup: CDR1 SNHLY, CDR2 FYNNEI. The CDR3 extends over 14 amino acids. V shed 6 bases and J 1 base; nucleotides not matched to a gene: 4. CDR3 DNA sequence: TGTGCCAGCAGAAACAGGGGGGGGAACACTGAAGCTTTCTTT. Translating gives CASRNRGGNTEAFF.

This sequence joins TRBV7-2 and TRBJ1-2; D gene unclear. The V gene's germline CDR1 is SGHTA and CDR2 FQGNSA. With 4 bases removed from V and 4 bases from J, the gap between germline ends came to 7 bases. There are 12 residues in the CDR3. The CDR3 sequence: CASSSLSYGYTF. In nucleotides, the CDR3 is TGTGCCAGCAGCTCCCTTAGCTATGGCTACACCTTC.

The V and J genes are TRBV5-1 and TRBJ1-2; no firm D call. This CDR3 comprises 13 residues. Germline V gene lookup returns CDR1 SGHRS and CDR2 YFSETQ. Trimming shortened V by 0 bases and J by 5 bases, and 8 bases separated the two germline ends. For the CDR3, the DNA is TGCGCCAGCAGCTTGGACAACCGTTATGGCTACACCTTC. Translating gives CASSLDNRYGYTF.

For the CDR3, the DNA is TGCAGCGTTGTGAGCACAGGGAGCTCCTACGAGCAGTACTTC. Amino acid sequence: CSVVSTGSSYEQYF. The chain links TRBV29-1 to TRBJ2-7, with a tentative D call TRBD1 (6 bases). Germline V gives CDR1 SQVTM, CDR2 ANQGSEA. CDR3 length equals 14 residues. V was trimmed by 4 bases and J by 0 bases, leaving 13 bases between them.

The chain employs TRBV4-3 and TRBJ2-1; 10 positions match TRBD2. With V trimmed by 0 bases and J by 4 bases, 3 bases remained unmatched. The CDR3 spans 16 residues. Germline CDR1 is LGHNA and CDR2 is YSLEER. CDR3 sequence: CASSQDKLAGYNEQFF. CDR3 nucleotide sequence: TGCGCCAGCAGCCAAGATAAACTAGCGGGGTACAATGAGCAGTTCTTC.

V and J are TRBV6-5 and TRBJ2-7; possible D gene TRBD1, 5 bases. The CDR3 length is 14 residues. Looked up from germline, CDR1 is MNHEY and CDR2 is SVGAGI. The V gene lost 2 bases and the J gene lost 5 bases, with 13 bases spanning the gap. CDR3 region: CASSYRPPGNEQYF. The CDR3 DNA reads as TGTGCCAGCAGTTACCGCCCCCCAGGGAACGAGCAGTACTTC.

In its sample, this clone was seen once. As DNA, the CDR3 is TGTGCCACCAGCATGACAGGGACTGGAAACACCATATATTTT. This encodes CATSMTGTGNTIYF. The V gene is TRBV15, the J gene TRBJ1-3; 7 nucleotides align to TRBD1. Trimming at V came to 4 bases and at J to 2 bases, leaving 2 bases not matched to a gene. This CDR3 comprises 14 residues. Germline CDR1 reads LNHNV; CDR2 reads YYDKDF (reference sequence).

V gene TRBV10-3 combines with J gene TRBJ1-5; D might be TRBD1 (6 bases). The CDR3 covers 15 residues. CDR1 and CDR2 (germline): ENHRY, SYGVKD. V was shortened by 3 bases and J by 0 bases, with 9 bases between the two germline ends. The CDR3 loop is CAISDRGYSNQPQHF. As DNA, the CDR3 is TGTGCCATCAGTGACAGGGGATATAGCAATCAGCCCCAGCATTTT.

The rearrangement joins TRBV6-5 to TRBJ2-2; 7 bases fit TRBD2. J was trimmed by 5 bases and V by 4 bases; bases with no gene match: 4. Germline CDR1 reads MNHEY; CDR2 reads SVGAGI. This CDR3 contains 14 residues. The CDR3 region has the DNA TGTGCCAGCAGTTCCGGCGGGAGAACCGGGGAGCTGTTTTTT. It specifies CASSSGGRTGELFF.

The chain couples TRBV4-3 to TRBJ2-1; D remains ambiguous. V lost 0 bases and J 0 bases, leaving 12 bases between the germline ends. CDR3 length equals 17 residues. Germline V lookup: CDR1 LGHNA, CDR2 YSLEER. CDR3 protein: CASSQDAYLSSYNEQFF. Here the CDR3 DNA reads TGCGCCAGCAGCCAAGACGCGTACCTAAGCTCCTACAATGAGCAGTTCTTC.

The V and J genes are TRBV27 and TRBJ2-4; 9 positions match TRBD1. V lost 5 bases, J lost 2 bases, and 7 bases stayed unmatched. This CDR3 has 16 residues. The germline gives CDR1 MNHEY, CDR2 SMNVEV (reference sequence). The CDR3 sequence is CASSKTGQGTKNIQYF. DNA of the CDR3: TGTGCCAGCAGTAAGACGGGACAGGGTACCAAAAACATTCAGTACTTC.

The rearrangement joins TRBV28 to TRBJ1-1, with D possibly being TRBD1 (5 bases). Germline assignment: CDR1 MDHEN and CDR2 SYDVKM. The CDR3 is 18 residues long. The ends were cut back, 2 bases at V and 3 bases at J, with 22 bases in the middle. This chain's CDR3 is CASSLSQDKSLLDTEAFF. DNA of the CDR3: TGTGCCAGCAGTTTAAGCCAGGACAAATCCCTTTTGGACACTGAAGCTTTCTTT.

This sequence joins TRBV5-1 and TRBJ2-5, with D perhaps TRBD1 (6 bases). This CDR3 contains 14 residues. The V gene's germline CDR1 is SGHRS and CDR2 YFSETQ. V was clipped by 4 bases and J by 2 bases, with 12 bases between them. The CDR3 spells CASSLTTGQETQYF. CDR3 nucleotides: TGCGCCAGCAGCCTAACGACAGGACAAGAGACCCAGTACTTC.

This sequence joins TRBV28 and TRBJ1-1; D gene unclear. CDR3 length equals 14 residues. V lost 5 bases, J lost 1 base, and 11 bases lay in between. CDR1 and CDR2 from the germline V gene are MDHEN and SYDVKM. CDR3 sequence: CASSNPGSNTEAFF. In nucleotides, the CDR3 is TGTGCCAGCAGTAACCCGGGATCGAACACTGAAGCTTTCTTT.

The chain couples TRBV6-6 to TRBJ2-1, with D unresolved. The CDR3 spans 14 residues. V lost 0 bases and J 7 bases, leaving 10 bases between the germline ends. Germline assignment: CDR1 MNHNY and CDR2 SVGAGI (reference sequence). The CDR3 is CASSYSTAANEQFF. The CDR3 DNA sequence: TGTGCCAGCAGTTACTCCACCGCAGCGAATGAGCAGTTCTTC.

This clone appeared a single time. This chain joins TRBV9 and TRBJ2-6; D ambiguous. The CDR3 runs to 15 residues. Trimming pared 3 bases from V and 3 bases from J, leaving 10 bases between. Germline V gives CDR1 SGDLS, CDR2 YYNGEE. As DNA, the CDR3 is TGTGCCAGCAGCGCCCCCCCTATTGGGGCCAACGTCCTGACTTTC. It encodes CASSAPPIGANVLTF.

The chain couples TRBV4-1 to TRBJ1-1; D ambiguous. This CDR3 has 13 residues. V gave up 0 bases and J gave up 5 bases, with 7 bases separating them. Per germline, CDR1 MGHRA and CDR2 YSYEKL. The CDR3 coding sequence is TGCGCCAGCAGCCAAGAATGGCCAACTGAAGCTTTCTTT. As protein: CASSQEWPTEAFF.

The chain uses TRBV5-1 and TRBJ1-1; the D is unclear. The CDR3 totals 14 residues. Germline V CDR1 and CDR2: SGHRS, YFSETQ. The V end lost 4 bases, the J end lost 6 bases, and 16 bases lay between the germline ends. The CDR3 spells CASSPDGRAPEAFF. CDR3 nucleotide sequence: TGCGCCAGCAGCCCCGATGGGAGGGCCCCTGAAGCTTTCTTT. The complete variable domain, with remaining parts taken from reference TRBV5-1 and TRBJ1-1, reads KAGVTQTPRYLIKTRGQQVTLSCSPISGHRSVSWYQQTPGQGLQFLFEYFSETQRNKGNFPGRFSGRQFSNSRSEMNVSTLELGDSALYLCASSPDGRAPEAFFGQGTRLTVV.

CDR3 nucleotides: TGTGCCAGCAGTTTATGGGAAGGGGCTAGGTACGAGCAGTACTTC. Protein: CASSLWEGARYEQYF. The chain couples TRBV28 to TRBJ2-7, with a possible D match to TRBD1 (5 bases). CDR3 length equals 15 residues. Looked up from germline, CDR1 is MDHEN and CDR2 is SYDVKM. V was pared by 0 bases and J by 4 bases, with 13 bases between.

This clone was seen just once. The V and J genes are TRBV27 and TRBJ2-1; weak D call: TRBD1 (7 bases). Germline lookup yields CDR1 MNHEY and CDR2 SMNVEV (reference sequence). The CDR3 covers 14 residues. Deletions cut 2 bases from V and 5 bases from J, with 10 bases between. The CDR3 here is CASSLRGTDNEQFF. Here the CDR3 DNA reads TGTGCCAGCAGTTTACGCGGGACAGACAATGAGCAGTTCTTC.

The gene calls are TRBV6-5 and TRBJ1-1; perhaps TRBD1 as D (6 bases). Germline lookup yields CDR1 MNHEY and CDR2 SVGAGI. Trimming shortened V by 8 bases and J by 4 bases, and 17 bases separated the two germline ends. This CDR3 has 14 residues. The CDR3 DNA is TGTGCCAGCCGGGAGGGGGGGGCTGGCACTGAAGCTTTCTTT. Translated: CASREGGAGTEAFF.